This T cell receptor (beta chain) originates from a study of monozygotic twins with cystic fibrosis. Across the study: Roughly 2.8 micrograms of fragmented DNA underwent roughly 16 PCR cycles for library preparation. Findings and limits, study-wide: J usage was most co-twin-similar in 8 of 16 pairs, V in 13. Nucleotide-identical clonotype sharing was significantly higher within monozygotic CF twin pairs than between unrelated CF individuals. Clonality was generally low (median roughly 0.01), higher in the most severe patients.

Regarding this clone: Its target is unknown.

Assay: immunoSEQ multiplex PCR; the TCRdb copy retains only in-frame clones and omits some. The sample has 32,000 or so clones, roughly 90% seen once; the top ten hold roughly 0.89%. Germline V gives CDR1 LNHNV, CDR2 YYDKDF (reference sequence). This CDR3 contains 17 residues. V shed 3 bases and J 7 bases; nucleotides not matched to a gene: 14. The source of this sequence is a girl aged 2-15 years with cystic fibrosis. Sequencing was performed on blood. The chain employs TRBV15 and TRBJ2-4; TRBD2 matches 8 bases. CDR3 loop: CATSREGGSGMVNIQYF. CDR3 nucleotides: TGTGCCACCAGCAGGGAGGGCGGTAGCGGGATGGTGAACATTCAGTACTTC.